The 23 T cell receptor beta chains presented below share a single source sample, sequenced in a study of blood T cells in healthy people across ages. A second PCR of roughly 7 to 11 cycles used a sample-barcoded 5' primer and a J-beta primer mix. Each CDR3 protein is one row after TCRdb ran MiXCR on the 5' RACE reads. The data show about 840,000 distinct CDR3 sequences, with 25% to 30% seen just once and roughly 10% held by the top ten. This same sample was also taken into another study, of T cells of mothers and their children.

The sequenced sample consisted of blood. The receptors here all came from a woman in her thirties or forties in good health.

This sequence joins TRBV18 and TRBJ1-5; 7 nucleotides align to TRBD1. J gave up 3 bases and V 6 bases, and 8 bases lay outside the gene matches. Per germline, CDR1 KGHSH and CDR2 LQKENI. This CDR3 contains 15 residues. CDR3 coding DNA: TGTGCCAGCTCCGGGACAGCGGCGAACAATCAGCCCCAGCATTTT. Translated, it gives CASSGTAANNQPQHF.

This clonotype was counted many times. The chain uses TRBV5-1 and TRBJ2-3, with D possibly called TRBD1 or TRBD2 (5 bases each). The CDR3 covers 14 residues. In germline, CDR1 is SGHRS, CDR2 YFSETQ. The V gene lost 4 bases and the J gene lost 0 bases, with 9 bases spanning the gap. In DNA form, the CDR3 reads TGCGCCAGCAGCCCCGGGGACAGCACAGATACGCAGTATTTT. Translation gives CASSPGDSTDTQYF.

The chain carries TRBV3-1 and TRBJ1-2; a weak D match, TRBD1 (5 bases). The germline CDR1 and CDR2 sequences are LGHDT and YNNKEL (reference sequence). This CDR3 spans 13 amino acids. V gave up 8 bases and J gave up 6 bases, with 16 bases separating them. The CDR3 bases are TGTGCCAGCGGGGCATGGAGGCGAGATGGCTACACCTTC. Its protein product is CASGAWRRDGYTF.

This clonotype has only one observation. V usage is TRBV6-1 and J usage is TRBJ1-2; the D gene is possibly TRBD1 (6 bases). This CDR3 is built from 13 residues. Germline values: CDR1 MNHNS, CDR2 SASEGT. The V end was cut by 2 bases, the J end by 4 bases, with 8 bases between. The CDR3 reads CASSERTVYGYTF. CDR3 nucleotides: TGTGCCAGCAGTGAAAGGACAGTCTATGGCTACACCTTC.

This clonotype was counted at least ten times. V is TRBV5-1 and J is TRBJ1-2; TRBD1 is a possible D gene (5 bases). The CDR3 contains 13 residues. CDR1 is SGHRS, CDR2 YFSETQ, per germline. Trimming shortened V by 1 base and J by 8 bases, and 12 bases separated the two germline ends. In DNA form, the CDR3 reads TGCGCCAGCAGCTTGTTGGGGGAGAGCGGCTACACCTTC. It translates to CASSLLGESGYTF.

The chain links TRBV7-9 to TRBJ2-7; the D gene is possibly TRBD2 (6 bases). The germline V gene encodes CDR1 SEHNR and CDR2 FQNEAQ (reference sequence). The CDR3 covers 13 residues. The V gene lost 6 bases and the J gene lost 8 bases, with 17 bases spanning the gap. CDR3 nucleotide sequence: TGTGCCAGCAGTTACGGTGATGGAGGGAAGCAGTACTTC. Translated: CASSYGDGGKQYF. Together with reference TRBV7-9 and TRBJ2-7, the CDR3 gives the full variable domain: DTGVSQNPRHKITKRGQNVTFRCDPISEHNRLYWYRQTLGQGPEFLTYFQNEAQLEKSRLLSDRFSAERPKGSFSTLEIQRTEQGDSAMYLCASSYGDGGKQYFGPGTRLTVT.

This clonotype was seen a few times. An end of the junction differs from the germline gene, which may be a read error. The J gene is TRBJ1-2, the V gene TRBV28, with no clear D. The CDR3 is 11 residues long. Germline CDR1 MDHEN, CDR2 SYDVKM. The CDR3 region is CAGSAYYGYTF. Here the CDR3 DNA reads TGTGCCGGCAGTGCTTACTATGGCTACACCTTC.

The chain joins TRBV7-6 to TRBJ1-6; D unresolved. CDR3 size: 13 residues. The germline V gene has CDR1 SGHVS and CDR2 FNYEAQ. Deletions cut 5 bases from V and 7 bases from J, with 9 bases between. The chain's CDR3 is CASSPGRNSPLHF. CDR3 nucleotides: TGTGCCAGCAGCCCCGGACGGAATTCACCCCTCCACTTT.

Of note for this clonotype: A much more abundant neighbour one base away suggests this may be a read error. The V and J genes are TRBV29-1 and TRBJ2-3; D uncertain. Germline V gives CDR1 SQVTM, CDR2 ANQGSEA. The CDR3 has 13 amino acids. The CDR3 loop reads CSVVDLRTDTRYF. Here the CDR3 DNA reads TGCAGCGTTGTAGACCTGCGCACAGATACGCGGTATTTT.

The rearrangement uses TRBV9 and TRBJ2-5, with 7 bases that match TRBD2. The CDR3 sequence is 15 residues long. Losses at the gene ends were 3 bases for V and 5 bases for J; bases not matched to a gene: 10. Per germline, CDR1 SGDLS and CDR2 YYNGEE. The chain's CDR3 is CASSGEAGSGETQYF. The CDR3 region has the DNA TGTGCCAGCAGCGGGGAAGCGGGGTCGGGGGAGACCCAGTACTTC.

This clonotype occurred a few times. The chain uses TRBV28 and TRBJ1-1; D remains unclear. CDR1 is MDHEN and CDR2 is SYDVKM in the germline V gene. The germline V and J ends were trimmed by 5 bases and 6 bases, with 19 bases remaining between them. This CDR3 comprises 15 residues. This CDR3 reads CASSLGRTGKAEAFF. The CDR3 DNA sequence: TGTGCCAGCAGTCTCGGGCGGACGGGGAAGGCTGAAGCTTTCTTT. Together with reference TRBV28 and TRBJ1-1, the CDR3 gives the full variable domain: DVKVTQSSRYLVKRTGEKVFLECVQDMDHENMFWYRQDPGLGLRLIYFSYDVKMKEKGDIPEGYSVSREKKERFSLILESASTNQTSMYLCASSLGRTGKAEAFFGQGTRLTVV.

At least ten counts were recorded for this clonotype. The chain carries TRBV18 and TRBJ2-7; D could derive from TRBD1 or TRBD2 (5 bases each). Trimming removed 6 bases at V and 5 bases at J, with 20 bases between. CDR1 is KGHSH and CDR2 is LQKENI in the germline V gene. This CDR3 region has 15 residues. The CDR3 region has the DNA TGTGCCAGCTCGGTCCGGGACGGGCTGGGTCACGAGCAGTACTTC. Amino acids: CASSVRDGLGHEQYF.

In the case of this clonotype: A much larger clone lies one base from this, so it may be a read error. The CDR3: CTSSLVALGDPLHF. In DNA form, the CDR3 reads TGTACCAGCAGCTTAGTAGCCCTCGGCGACCCCCTCCACTTT. V and J are TRBV7-2 and TRBJ1-6; D is ambiguous. The germline gives CDR1 SGHTA, CDR2 FQGNSA. Trimming pared 1 base from V and 13 bases from J, leaving 14 bases between. The CDR3 runs 14 residues.

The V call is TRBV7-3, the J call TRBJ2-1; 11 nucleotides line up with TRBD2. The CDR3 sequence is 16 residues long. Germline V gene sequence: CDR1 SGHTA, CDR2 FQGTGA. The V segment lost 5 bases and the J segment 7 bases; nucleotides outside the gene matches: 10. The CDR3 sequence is CASSHASGGSLNEQFF. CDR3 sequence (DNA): TGTGCCAGCAGCCACGCTAGCGGGGGGTCCCTAAATGAGCAGTTCTTC.

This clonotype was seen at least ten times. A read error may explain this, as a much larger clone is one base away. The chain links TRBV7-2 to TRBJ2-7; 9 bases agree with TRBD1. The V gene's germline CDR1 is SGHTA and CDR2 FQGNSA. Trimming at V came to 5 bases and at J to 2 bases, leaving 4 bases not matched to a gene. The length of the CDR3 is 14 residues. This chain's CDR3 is CASSRGTGTYEQYF. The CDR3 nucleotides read TGTGCCAGCAGCCGAGGGACAGGGACCTACGAGCAGTACTTC.

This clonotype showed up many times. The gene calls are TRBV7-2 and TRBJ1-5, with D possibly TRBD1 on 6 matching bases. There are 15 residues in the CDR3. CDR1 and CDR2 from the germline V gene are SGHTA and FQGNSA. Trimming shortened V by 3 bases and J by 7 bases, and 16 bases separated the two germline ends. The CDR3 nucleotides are TGTGCCAGCAGCTTTAGCTTTGCAGGGGCCCAGCCCCAGCATTTT. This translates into CASSFSFAGAQPQHF. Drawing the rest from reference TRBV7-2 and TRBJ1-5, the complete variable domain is GAGVSQSPSNKVTEKGKDVELRCDPISGHTALYWYRQSLGQGLEFLIYFQGNSAPDKSGLPSDRFSAERTGGSVSTLTIQRTQQEDSAVYLCASSFSFAGAQPQHFGDGTRLSIL.

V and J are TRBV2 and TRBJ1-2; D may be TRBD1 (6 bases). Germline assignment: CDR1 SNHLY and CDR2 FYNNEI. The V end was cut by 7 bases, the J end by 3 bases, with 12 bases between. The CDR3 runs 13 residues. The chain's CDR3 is CASKGGTYYGYTF. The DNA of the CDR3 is TGTGCCAGCAAAGGGGGAACCTACTATGGCTACACCTTC.

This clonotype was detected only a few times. Written as DNA, the CDR3 is TGTGCCAGCAGCTCATGGGGTTCTAGCGGGGGGGCACAAGATACGCAGTATTTT. It codes for CASSSWGSSGGAQDTQYF. This chain uses TRBV7-8 with TRBJ2-3, with TRBD2 identical over 12 bases. The CDR3 spans 18 residues. The V segment lost 4 bases and the J segment 5 bases; nucleotides outside the gene matches: 13. CDR1 is SGHVS and CDR2 is FQNEAQ in the germline V gene.

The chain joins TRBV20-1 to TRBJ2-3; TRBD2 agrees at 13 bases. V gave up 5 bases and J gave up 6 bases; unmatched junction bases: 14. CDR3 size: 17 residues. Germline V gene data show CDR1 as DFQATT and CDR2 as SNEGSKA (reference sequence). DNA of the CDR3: TGCAGTGCTTATACTAGCGGGGGGGACCGAATCACGGATACGCAGTATTTT. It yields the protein CSAYTSGGDRITDTQYF.

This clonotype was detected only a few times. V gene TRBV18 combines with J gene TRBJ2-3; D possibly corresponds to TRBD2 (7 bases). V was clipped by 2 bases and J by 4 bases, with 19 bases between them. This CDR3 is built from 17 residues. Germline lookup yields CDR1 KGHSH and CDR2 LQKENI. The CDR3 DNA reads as TGTGCCAGCTCACCAAAGCGACTACAGGGAGGGTCAGATACGCAGTATTTT. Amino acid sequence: CASSPKRLQGGSDTQYF.

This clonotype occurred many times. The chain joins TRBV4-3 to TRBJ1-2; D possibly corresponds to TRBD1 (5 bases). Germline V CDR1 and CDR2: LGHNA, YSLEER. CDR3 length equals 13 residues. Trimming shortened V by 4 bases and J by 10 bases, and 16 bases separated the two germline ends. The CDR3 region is CASSLGTRDDYTF. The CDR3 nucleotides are TGCGCCAGCAGCCTAGGGACTCGAGACGACTACACCTTC.

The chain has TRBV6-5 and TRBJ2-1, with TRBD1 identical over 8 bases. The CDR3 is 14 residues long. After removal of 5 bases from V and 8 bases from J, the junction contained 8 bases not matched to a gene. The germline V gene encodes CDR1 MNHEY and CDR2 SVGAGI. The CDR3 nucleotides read TGTGCCAGCAGTACCACCGGACAGGGCCATGAGCAGTTCTTC. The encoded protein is CASSTTGQGHEQFF.

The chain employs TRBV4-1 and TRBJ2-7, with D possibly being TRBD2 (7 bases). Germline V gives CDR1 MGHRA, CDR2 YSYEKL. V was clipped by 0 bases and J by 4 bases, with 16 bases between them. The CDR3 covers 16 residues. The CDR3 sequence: CASSQDDTGGLYEQYF. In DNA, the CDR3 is TGCGCCAGCAGCCAAGATGATACCGGGGGGCTGTACGAGCAGTACTTC.